Below are 17 T cell receptor beta chains sequenced from a single sample in a study of blood T cell repertoires in COVID-19. Clones were sequenced by immunoSEQ multiplex PCR, and TCRdb holds only the in-frame ones, with some missing. Among roughly 68,000 clones listed, around 88% were seen once. The sample consisted of peripheral blood. The source is a woman in her 70s with acute or convalescent COVID-19.

A single count supports this clone. The V and J genes are TRBV7-2 and TRBJ1-5; 7 nucleotides align to TRBD1. The ends lost 4 bases at V and 2 bases at J; junction bases unmatched: 11. Germline loops: CDR1 SGHTA, CDR2 FQGNSA. There are 17 residues in the CDR3. DNA of the CDR3: TGTGCCAGCAGCTCGGAATCTGGCAGGGGGGGCAATCAGCCCCAGCATTTT. This sequence encodes CASSSESGRGGNQPQHF.

The chain uses TRBV19 and TRBJ2-6; 9 nucleotides agree with TRBD1. V shed 4 bases and J 2 bases; nucleotides not matched to a gene: 6. CDR1 LNHDA and CDR2 SQIVND come from the germline V gene (reference sequence). This CDR3 has 17 residues. The CDR3 DNA reads TGTGCCAGTAGTAGGGGACAGGGAGGGGCTGGGGCCAACGTCCTGACTTTC. Translated: CASSRGQGGAGANVLTF.

The sample holds a few counts of this clone. The chain joins TRBV7-9 to TRBJ2-7; D is uncertain. Trimming stripped 5 bases from V and 0 bases from J, with 14 bases between. Germline CDR1 SEHNR, CDR2 FQNEAQ (reference sequence). This CDR3 has 15 residues. CDR3 sequence reads: CASSPSLLLSYEQYF. The CDR3, as DNA: TGTGCCAGCAGCCCTTCGTTACTCCTCTCCTACGAGCAGTACTTC.

The chain uses TRBV30 and TRBJ2-3; possibly TRBD2 for D (7 bases). Germline CDR1 is GTSNPN and CDR2 is SVGIG (reference sequence). Deletions cut 1 base from V and 5 bases from J, with 16 bases between. This CDR3 spans 15 amino acids. In DNA form, the CDR3 reads TGTGCCTGGAGTGGGGTGGGGGGGCCCCAAGATACGCAGTATTTT. It translates to CAWSGVGGPQDTQYF.

The chain couples TRBV9 to TRBJ2-1; 9 nucleotides line up with TRBD1. The CDR3 contains 16 residues. Germline V gives CDR1 SGDLS, CDR2 YYNGEE. Trimming took 3 bases from V and 5 from J; bases not matched to a gene: 9. In DNA, the CDR3 is TGTGCCAGCAGCGCCCCAGACAGGGGGGCGCACAATGAGCAGTTCTTC. Its protein is CASSAPDRGAHNEQFF.

This chain joins TRBV5-4 and TRBJ1-1; possibly TRBD1 for D (6 bases). Germline loops: CDR1 SGHNT, CDR2 YYREEE (reference sequence). This CDR3 comprises 14 residues. V lost 1 base and J 5 bases, leaving 12 bases between the germline ends. The CDR3 DNA reads TGTGCCAGCAGCTTGATAGGGGGGGGGACTGAAGCTTTCTTT. Its protein is CASSLIGGGTEAFF.

The chain carries TRBV2 and TRBJ1-2; 7 nucleotides match TRBD1. Trimming at V came to 2 bases and at J to 7 bases, leaving 10 bases not matched to a gene. Germline loops: CDR1 SNHLY, CDR2 FYNNEI. This CDR3 is 15 amino acids long. Here the CDR3 DNA reads TGTGCCAGCAGTGAAATTCAAGGGGGCTGGTCTGGCTACACCTTC. Its translation: CASSEIQGGWSGYTF.

This clone was recorded only once. The J gene is TRBJ2-1, the V gene TRBV28; 9 bases agree with TRBD1. V lost 6 bases, J lost 3 bases, and 6 bases stayed unmatched. Looked up from germline, CDR1 is MDHEN and CDR2 is SYDVKM. This CDR3 has 15 amino acids. The DNA for the CDR3 is TGTGCCAGCAGATCAGGGACAGGGCACTACAATGAGCAGTTCTTC. Its translation is CASRSGTGHYNEQFF. The variable domain in full, with the rest retrieved from reference TRBV28 and TRBJ2-1, is DVKVTQSSRYLVKRTGEKVFLECVQDMDHENMFWYRQDPGLGLRLIYFSYDVKMKEKGDIPEGYSVSREKKERFSLILESASTNQTSMYLCASRSGTGHYNEQFFGPGTRLTVL.

The V call is TRBV11-2, the J call TRBJ2-3, with D possibly being TRBD2 (7 bases). The ends were cut back, 3 bases at V and 4 bases at J, with 11 bases in the middle. The CDR3 has 14 residues. Germline V lookup: CDR1 SGHAT, CDR2 FQNNGV. As DNA, the CDR3 is TGTGCCAGCAGCTTTGGAGGGGGGGCAGATACGCAGTATTTT. It encodes CASSFGGGADTQYF.

The chain uses TRBV19 and TRBJ2-2, with 7 bases lining up with TRBD1. CDR3 length: 18 residues. The V and J ends lost 5 bases and 4 bases, in that order; junction bases with no gene match: 16. Germline V gene data show CDR1 as LNHDA and CDR2 as SQIVND (reference sequence). The CDR3 reads CASSAPDRSSVGTGELFF. CDR3 sequence (DNA): TGTGCCAGTAGTGCCCCGGACAGGTCCTCGGTAGGCACCGGGGAGCTGTTTTTT.

This clone was seen only a few times. The CDR3 nucleotides read TGTGCCAGCAGCCCGATAGGGGACACTGAAGCTTTCTTT. This sequence encodes CASSPIGDTEAFF. V gene TRBV3-1 (or the pseudogene TRBV3-2) combines with J gene TRBJ1-1, with D possibly being TRBD1 (5 bases). The V end was cut by 4 bases, the J end by 3 bases, with 9 bases between. Looked up from germline, CDR1 is LGHDT and CDR2 is YNNKEL (reference sequence). The CDR3 consists of 13 residues.

CDR3 bases: TGTGCCAGTAGTATAAGACAGGGAGGCTACGAGCAGTACTTC. Encoded protein: CASSIRQGGYEQYF. The chain combines TRBV19 with TRBJ2-7, with a tentative D call TRBD1 (7 bases). Germline CDR1 and CDR2: LNHDA and SQIVND (reference sequence). Trimming cost V 2 bases and J 3 bases, with 11 bases left between them. CDR3 size: 14 residues.

The chain employs TRBV3-1 (or the pseudogene TRBV3-2) and TRBJ1-1; no definite D call. Trimming removed 0 bases at V and 8 bases at J, with 4 bases between. This CDR3 comprises 11 residues. Germline V gene data show CDR1 as LGHDT and CDR2 as YNNKEL (reference sequence). The DNA of the CDR3 is TGTGCCAGCAGCCAAGAGAGCGAAGCTTTCTTT. This sequence encodes CASSQESEAFF.

The table lists this clone with a count of one. The rearrangement joins TRBV6-5 to TRBJ1-1; D remains unclear. Trimming left V 8 bases short and J 4 bases short, with 14 bases between. The CDR3 is 13 amino acids. CDR1 is MNHEY, CDR2 SVGAGI, per germline. CDR3 sequence (DNA): TGTGCCAGCGGAAGAGGGAAGGGCACTGAAGCTTTCTTT. Residues: CASGRGKGTEAFF.

The chain employs TRBV2 and TRBJ1-1; 8 bases fit TRBD1. There are 15 residues in the CDR3. J lost 7 bases, V lost 5 bases, and 12 bases had no gene match. Germline CDR1 is SNHLY and CDR2 is FYNNEI. The CDR3 region is CASSSPGTGIDEAFF. Written as DNA, the CDR3 is TGTGCCAGCAGTAGTCCCGGGACAGGAATCGATGAAGCTTTCTTT.

CDR3 in amino acids: CASSEDGAEQETQYF. For the CDR3, the DNA is TGTGCCAGCAGTGAAGACGGAGCAGAACAAGAGACCCAGTACTTC. V usage is TRBV2 and J usage is TRBJ2-5, with D hard to call. In germline, CDR1 is SNHLY, CDR2 FYNNEI. The CDR3 extends over 15 amino acids. V was clipped by 1 base and J by 2 bases, with 11 bases between them.

This chain links TRBV19 with TRBJ1-1; D is ambiguous. CDR1 is LNHDA, CDR2 SQIVND, per germline (reference sequence). CDR3 length: 13 amino acids. V was clipped by 0 bases and J by 5 bases, with 7 bases between them. In DNA, the CDR3 is TGTGCCAGTAGTATAGATCCCGGGACTGAAGCTTTCTTT. Translation gives CASSIDPGTEAFF.